A single sample gave rise to the 10 T cell receptor beta chains below, sequenced in a study of blood T cells in healthy people across ages (dated by TCRdb to between 2015 and 2017). The protocol used for the library was 5' RACE. The sequencer listed for this sample is Illumina HiSeq 2500. A second PCR of about 6 to 12 cycles was run with a J-beta primer mix and a sample-barcoded 5' primer. TCRdb's own reprocessing of the public reads used fastp at Q25 and MiXCR and kept productive beta chains. Rows with a matching CDR3 protein are joined into one entry that keeps the most common DNA and genes. For this sample there are hundreds of thousands of distinct CDR3 sequences; roughly 32% appear just once. In total, the top ten clones hold over 15% of the sample. Specimen: blood. These receptors were obtained from a woman aged 80 or over in good health. Donor details come from another sample of the same person, matched by shared clones.

This clonotype has at least ten counts. The chain links TRBV6-5 to TRBJ2-5; D is undetermined. In germline, CDR1 is MNHEY, CDR2 SVGAGI. Trimming shortened V by 6 bases and J by 3 bases, and 8 bases separated the two germline ends. The CDR3 spans 12 residues. CDR3 DNA: TGTGCCAGCAGCCAAAACAAAGAGACCCAGTACTTC. Its translation: CASSQNKETQYF.

The chain carries TRBV28 and TRBJ2-1; 9 bases align to TRBD1. Germline lookup yields CDR1 MDHEN and CDR2 SYDVKM. CDR3 length equals 15 residues. The V gene end was trimmed by 5 bases and the J gene end by 4 bases; junction bases not matched to a gene: 6. The CDR3 DNA is TGTGCCAGCAGTCTACTACAGGGGGCATACAATGAGCAGTTCTTC. Translating it yields CASSLLQGAYNEQFF. The full variable domain, in which reference TRBV28 and TRBJ2-1 provide the parts outside the CDR3, is DVKVTQSSRYLVKRTGEKVFLECVQDMDHENMFWYRQDPGLGLRLIYFSYDVKMKEKGDIPEGYSVSREKKERFSLILESASTNQTSMYLCASSLLQGAYNEQFFGPGTRLTVL.

Many counts were recorded for this clonotype. This chain links TRBV20-1 with TRBJ1-6; D is perhaps TRBD1 (6 bases). Trimming removed 0 bases from V and 0 bases from J, with 9 bases in between. The CDR3 covers 16 residues. In germline, CDR1 is DFQATT, CDR2 SNEGSKA (reference sequence). CDR3 residues: CSARDPTGSYNSPLHF. CDR3 bases: TGCAGTGCTAGAGATCCGACAGGCTCCTATAATTCACCCCTCCACTTT.

This clonotype was observed a handful of times. The genes are TRBV4-3 and TRBJ2-1; a possible D gene is TRBD1 (6 bases). CDR1 is LGHNA, CDR2 YSLEER, per germline. The CDR3 is 14 residues long. V shed 1 base and J shed 10 bases, with 14 bases lying between them. For the CDR3, the DNA is TGCGCCAGCAGCCAAGTTGGGGGCCCAGGGGAGCAGTTCTTC. Amino acid sequence: CASSQVGGPGEQFF.

This rearrangement joins TRBV6-2 or TRBV6-3 to TRBJ2-1; TRBD1 is a possible D gene (5 bases). Germline CDR1 is MNHEY and CDR2 is SVGEGT. V was trimmed by 5 bases and J by 2 bases, leaving 10 bases between them. CDR3 size: 14 residues. CDR3 sequence reads: CASSHRNPYNEQFF. The DNA for the CDR3 is TGTGCCAGCAGTCACAGGAATCCCTACAATGAGCAGTTCTTC.

This clonotype was picked up a small number of times. The chain has TRBV7-2 and TRBJ2-3, with D possibly matching TRBD2 (6 bases). CDR3 size: 14 residues. Deletions cut 6 bases from V and 3 bases from J, with 13 bases between. CDR1 and CDR2 (germline): SGHTA, FQGNSA. The CDR3 loop is CASRMTSLTDTQYF. The CDR3 nucleotides read TGTGCCAGCAGGATGACTAGTCTAACAGATACGCAGTATTTT.

The chain links TRBV29-1 to TRBJ2-1, with 8 bases that match TRBD1. The germline gives CDR1 SQVTM, CDR2 ANQGSEA. The ends lost 3 bases at V and 0 bases at J; junction bases unmatched: 4. There are 15 residues in the CDR3. The CDR3 is CSVDRTGSSYNEQFF. The DNA of the CDR3 is TGCAGCGTTGATCGGACAGGGAGCTCCTACAATGAGCAGTTCTTC.

In this sample, this clonotype turned up many times. J is TRBJ1-2 and V is TRBV6-5, with no clear D. V was cut by 7 bases and J by 1 base, with 13 bases left in between. This CDR3 is 14 amino acids long. Germline V gene lookup returns CDR1 MNHEY and CDR2 SVGAGI. This CDR3 is CASTRVGDNYGYTF. CDR3 in DNA: TGTGCCAGCACCCGAGTCGGTGATAACTATGGCTACACCTTC.

The chain recombines TRBV4-2 with TRBJ2-7; 9 positions agree with TRBD2. CDR3 length equals 18 residues. The ends lost 0 bases at V and 3 bases at J; junction bases unmatched: 12. Looked up from germline, CDR1 is LGHNA and CDR2 is YNFKEQ. CDR3 coding DNA: TGTGCCAGCAGCCAAGAGCCTTCGGGGCGGGAGGGCCTCTACGAGCAGTACTTC. Its protein is CASSQEPSGREGLYEQYF.

This clonotype was counted many times. The rearrangement joins TRBV4-3 to TRBJ1-6; 7 positions agree with TRBD1. The CDR3 length is 15 residues. Germline loops: CDR1 LGHNA, CDR2 YSLEER. Trimming at V came to 2 bases and at J to 7 bases, leaving 5 bases not matched to a gene. The DNA of the CDR3 is TGCGCCAGCAGCCAAACCGGGACAGAGAATTCACCCCTCCACTTT. Translating it yields CASSQTGTENSPLHF.